This T cell receptor (beta chain) was recorded in a study of response to subunit inactivated influenza vaccine (dated by TCRdb to 2016 to 2018). Some background on the complete study: To follow how T cells responded to a trivalent subunit inactivated influenza vaccine, the researchers relied on deep quantitative profiling of the T cell receptor repertoire. Study-wide findings and limitations: The authors suggested that each seasonal influenza vaccination may recruit only a limited number of new T cells.

Points on this clonotype: What this receptor recognizes is not known. Base qualities are missing; no much larger clone stands one base away.

Measured from the cysteine to the phenylalanine, the CDR3 is 16 residues long. Here the CDR3 DNA is all that survives: 48 bases in frame from base 1. Per the germline V gene, MDHEN is the CDR1 and SYDVKM is the CDR2. Clipping removes 4 bases from V and 13 bases from J, with 18 as the unmatched junction base count. Libraries were made using RT-PCR. Sequencer: Illumina HiSeq 2500. TCRdb applied fastp at Q25 and MiXCR to the public reads, then kept only in-frame beta chains. Rows matching on CDR3 protein sequence are summarized as one entry with the most common DNA and genes. The sample table contains about 650,000 distinct CDR3 sequences; only one count was recorded for 15% to 17% of them. 11% of the sample goes to the ten largest clones.

The chain employs TRBV28 and TRBJ1-4; 7 bases in between match TRBD1. Sequenced here: PBMCs from blood, sampled roughly 12 days after vaccination. This clonotype originated in a man aged 50 or older who received an inactivated influenza vaccine. Donor details come from another sample of the same person, matched by shared clones. The CDR3 region: CASSSLKGQLLERLFF. The nucleotide sequence reads TGTGCCAGCAGTTCCCTAAAGGGACAGTTACTCGAGAGACTGTTTTTT.